Following are 17 T cell receptor beta chains from one sample sequenced in a study of T cells in Graves' hyperthyroidism and ophthalmopathy (dated by TCRdb to between 2018 and 2021). Library preparation was by multiplex PCR. TCRdb lists the instrument as Illumina HiSeq 2000. Amplification of TCR beta CDR3 regions was carried out from RNA transcripts. A first-round RT-PCR of the TCR CDR3 used the HTBI primer set with the Qiagen OneStep RT-PCR kit. Starting from the raw public reads, TCRdb applied fastp trimming at Q25, assembled clones with MiXCR and retained in-frame beta chains. Each record represents a unique CDR3 protein, reported with the most common genes and DNA among its rows. The sample records about 640,000 distinct CDR3 sequences, under 25% of which are singletons. The leading ten clones occupy about 34% of the sample. Sequencing was performed on blood. Receptors were obtained from a man in his thirties or forties with Graves' ophthalmopathy.

Points on this clonotype: A read error may be the cause here, since a much bigger clone is one base away. J is TRBJ2-1 and V is TRBV7-3; D could derive from TRBD1 or TRBD2 (5 bases each). The germline V gene encodes CDR1 SGHTA and CDR2 FQGTGA. The CDR3 runs 14 residues. V shed 8 bases and J shed 2 bases, with 13 bases lying between them. This CDR3 is CASGIQGPYNEQFF. CDR3 sequence (DNA): TGTGCCAGCGGCATCCAGGGACCCTACAATGAGCAGTTCTTC.

This rearrangement joins TRBV7-9 to TRBJ2-5; D not certain. The CDR3 has 15 residues. Germline V gene lookup returns CDR1 SEHNR and CDR2 FQNEAQ (reference sequence). Trimming stripped 7 bases from V and 5 bases from J, with 20 bases between. The CDR3 spells CASNSIERLRETQYF. CDR3 sequence (DNA): TGTGCCAGCAACTCAATTGAGCGACTGAGGGAGACCCAGTACTTC.

This clonotype was counted a few times. The chain has TRBV29-1 and TRBJ1-1, with 7 bases identical to TRBD1. The V segment lost 7 bases and the J segment 3 bases; nucleotides outside the gene matches: 8. CDR3 length: 13 amino acids. The germline CDR1 and CDR2 sequences are SQVTM and ANQGSEA. CDR3 bases: TGCAGCGCTAGGACAGGCGGGGACACTGAAGCTTTCTTT. It codes for CSARTGGDTEAFF.

This clonotype was counted many times. The chain couples TRBV7-9 to TRBJ2-5; 7 nucleotides agree with TRBD1. Germline V gives CDR1 SEHNR, CDR2 FQNEAQ (reference sequence). V trimming: 4 bases; J trimming: 2 bases; junction bases outside the gene matches: 4. The CDR3 has 14 amino acids. The chain's CDR3 is CASSSRGQQETQYF. DNA of the CDR3: TGTGCCAGCAGCTCCCGGGGACAGCAAGAGACCCAGTACTTC.

The rearrangement uses TRBV20-1 and TRBJ2-5; 11 nucleotides agree with TRBD2. The CDR3 sequence is 13 residues long. The germline V gene has CDR1 DFQATT and CDR2 SNEGSKA (reference sequence). After removal of 6 bases from V and 5 bases from J, the junction contained 5 bases not matched to a gene. CDR3 nucleotides: TGCAGTGCAAATAGCGGGAGGGCGGAGACCCAGTACTTC. It is translated as CSANSGRAETQYF.

The rearrangement joins TRBV19 to TRBJ2-1; weak D call: TRBD1 (6 bases). The V gene's germline CDR1 is LNHDA and CDR2 SQIVND (reference sequence). The V end lost 4 bases, the J end lost 6 bases, and 10 bases lay between the germline ends. The CDR3 length is 13 residues. The CDR3 region is CASSTRTANEQFF. The CDR3 coding sequence is TGTGCCAGTAGTACGAGGACAGCCAATGAGCAGTTCTTC.

The chain combines TRBV29-1 with TRBJ2-7; no clear D gene. The CDR3 sequence is 11 residues long. Germline CDR1 is SQVTM and CDR2 is ANQGSEA. Trimming removed 0 bases at V and 7 bases at J, with 7 bases between. This CDR3 reads CSVEEGLEQYF. The DNA for the CDR3 is TGCAGCGTTGAAGAGGGTTTGGAGCAGTACTTC.

The table lists this clonotype with many counts. The V and J genes are TRBV7-8 and TRBJ1-1, with 7 bases identical to TRBD1. Germline loops: CDR1 SGHVS, CDR2 FQNEAQ. This CDR3 has 13 residues. V was clipped by 6 bases and J by 4 bases; unmatched bases: 5. The CDR3 DNA reads TGTGCCAGCAGAAGGGAGGGGGCCACTGAAGCTTTCTTT. Translating it yields CASRREGATEAFF.

Only a few counts were recorded for this clonotype. This chain uses TRBV7-9 with TRBJ2-2; 9 nucleotides line up with TRBD2. The germline V gene encodes CDR1 SEHNR and CDR2 FQNEAQ (reference sequence). This CDR3 region has 16 residues. Trimming took 5 bases from V and 4 from J; bases not matched to a gene: 8. CDR3 DNA sequence: TGTGCCAGCAGCCCGACATTAGCGGGAGTCACCGGGGAGCTGTTTTTT. It translates to CASSPTLAGVTGELFF.

V gene TRBV14 combines with J gene TRBJ1-2, with TRBD1 matching over 9 bases. Germline lookup yields CDR1 SGHDN and CDR2 FVKESK. V trimming: 4 bases; J trimming: 8 bases; junction bases outside the gene matches: 11. The length of the CDR3 is 15 residues. The CDR3 DNA is TGTGCCAGCAGCCCGTCCGGGACAGGGTTATTCGGCTACACCTTC. Protein product: CASSPSGTGLFGYTF.

This clonotype was observed a few times. J is TRBJ2-3 and V is TRBV9; 9 positions match TRBD2. Germline CDR1 SGDLS, CDR2 YYNGEE. The CDR3 has 17 amino acids. Unmatched junction bases numbered 10, after V lost 0 bases and J lost 5 bases. This chain's CDR3 is CASSVAPAGGGGDTQYF. CDR3 coding DNA: TGTGCCAGCAGCGTAGCCCCTGCGGGAGGGGGGGGAGATACGCAGTATTTT. Based on the CDR3 plus reference TRBV9 and TRBJ2-3, the full variable domain is DSGVTQTPKHLITATGQRVTLRCSPRSGDLSVYWYQQSLDQGLQFLIQYYNGEERAKGNILERFSAQQFPDLHSELNLSSLELGDSALYFCASSVAPAGGGGDTQYFGPGTRLTVL.

The rearrangement uses TRBV5-6 and TRBJ1-1; D gene uncertain. Germline lookup yields CDR1 SGHDT and CDR2 YYEEEE. V shed 0 bases and J shed 4 bases, with 7 bases lying between them. CDR3 length: 13 amino acids. The CDR3 bases are TGTGCCAGCAGCTTGGCCAGCCCCACTGAAGCTTTCTTT. Protein product: CASSLASPTEAFF.

This clonotype was seen many times. The gene calls are TRBV3-1 and TRBJ2-7, with D unresolved. In germline, CDR1 is LGHDT, CDR2 YNNKEL (reference sequence). V was shortened by 0 bases and J by 6 bases, with 9 bases between the two germline ends. CDR3 length equals 13 residues. Written as DNA, the CDR3 is TGTGCCAGCAGCCAAGAGGGGTGGTTCGAGCAGTACTTC. It yields the protein CASSQEGWFEQYF.

The rearrangement links TRBV28 to TRBJ2-5; D is unclear. Trimming took off 5 bases at V and 5 bases at J, with 15 bases between the two ends. Germline lookup yields CDR1 MDHEN and CDR2 SYDVKM. The CDR3 has 14 residues. The CDR3 region is CASSPNDITETQYF. The CDR3 nucleotides read TGTGCCAGCAGTCCGAATGACATAACGGAGACCCAGTACTTC.

This clonotype was recorded a few times. The chain employs TRBV24-1 and TRBJ2-1, with D perhaps being TRBD1 or TRBD2 (5 bases each). The CDR3 totals 18 residues. Germline-derived CDR1 and CDR2 are KGHDR and SFDVKD. Trimming pared 4 bases from V and 3 bases from J, leaving 21 bases between. The CDR3 DNA sequence: TGTGCCACCAGTGAAGGCCCCTGGGGGTACGCCCTCTACAATGAGCAGTTCTTC. It encodes CATSEGPWGYALYNEQFF.

The rearrangement joins TRBV5-1 to TRBJ1-3; TRBD1 aligns across 10 bases. This CDR3 has 16 amino acids. The junction had 3 bases not matched to a gene; V was cut back by 1 base and J by 2 bases. The germline gives CDR1 SGHRS, CDR2 YFSETQ. CDR3 sequence reads: CASSLSGTGAGNTIYF. In DNA, the CDR3 is TGCGCCAGCAGCTTGTCCGGGACAGGGGCTGGAAACACCATATATTTT.

In its sample, this clonotype was seen many times. The rearrangement joins TRBV11-2 to TRBJ1-2; D remains unclear. CDR3 length equals 16 residues. V was shortened by 5 bases and J by 5 bases, with 21 bases between the two germline ends. Germline V lookup: CDR1 SGHAT, CDR2 FQNNGV. The CDR3, as DNA: TGTGCCAGCAGCAGCCTCGGCGGACTGGCCGTTTATGGCTACACCTTC. Translating it yields CASSSLGGLAVYGYTF.